A single sample gave rise to the 17 T cell receptor beta chains below, sequenced in a study of cytomegalovirus exposure and HLA in healthy donors. PCR used 60 Vbeta primers and 13 Jbeta primers. Some clones are missing from TCRdb's copy, which holds only in-frame ones; the method was immunoSEQ multiplex PCR. The sample contains 150,000 or so clones, roughly 84% of which appear only once. Sequencing was done on a sample of PBMCs. The origin of the receptors is a young man in good health and CMV-seronegative.

This clone has just a few counts. The J gene is TRBJ1-2, the V gene TRBV27; 8 bases are shared with TRBD1. The trim removed 3 bases at V and 4 bases at J, leaving 10 bases unmatched. The V gene's germline CDR1 is MNHEY and CDR2 SMNVEV (reference sequence). The CDR3 sequence is 16 residues long. In DNA form, the CDR3 reads TGTGCCAGCAGTTTCCGAACAGGGGGTGTTGGCTATGGCTACACCTTC. This encodes CASSFRTGGVGYGYTF.

This chain links TRBV18 with TRBJ2-3, with TRBD1 matching over 8 bases. Trimming took 6 bases from V and 3 from J; bases not matched to a gene: 8. The germline gives CDR1 KGHSH, CDR2 LQKENI. The CDR3 length is 15 residues. The CDR3 spells CASSRQGHGTDTQYF. DNA of the CDR3: TGTGCCAGCTCTCGACAGGGGCATGGGACAGATACGCAGTATTTT.

The V gene is TRBV15, the J gene TRBJ2-1, with TRBD2 as a possible D gene (6 bases). This CDR3 comprises 17 residues. V lost 0 bases, J lost 4 bases, and 16 bases lay in between. The germline V gene has CDR1 LNHNV and CDR2 YYDKDF (reference sequence). CDR3 in amino acids: CATSRDRRDFTYNEQFF. In DNA, the CDR3 is TGTGCCACCAGCAGAGATAGGCGGGACTTCACGTACAATGAGCAGTTCTTC.

In the case of this clone: Relative to the germline gene, one junction end is altered; a read error may explain this. The identical CDR3 is also encoded by other nucleotide sequences in the sample. The rearrangement joins TRBV15 to TRBJ1-5; TRBD1 might be the D (6 bases). Germline CDR1 reads LNHNV; CDR2 reads YYDKDF (reference sequence). CDR3 length: 15 amino acids. The CDR3 sequence: CATSRGTRGNQPQHF. The CDR3 coding sequence is TGTGCCACCAGCAGAGGGACTAGGGGGAATCAGCCCCAGCACTTT.

As to this clone: Other nucleotide sequences from this sample produce the same CDR3. The chain has TRBV7-8 and TRBJ2-3, with 9 bases aligning to TRBD1. The CDR3 contains 14 residues. V gave up 1 base and J gave up 4 bases; unmatched junction bases: 0. Germline loops: CDR1 SGHVS, CDR2 FQNEAQ. CDR3 bases: TGTGCCAGCAGCTTAGGACAGGGGGCAGATACGCAGTATTTT. It specifies CASSLGQGADTQYF.

CDR3 loop: CASSVLAGGPRDTQYF. The CDR3 DNA reads TGTGCCAGCAGCGTCCTAGCGGGAGGGCCGAGGGATACGCAGTATTTT. J is TRBJ2-3 and V is TRBV9; 12 bases match TRBD2. Germline loops: CDR1 SGDLS, CDR2 YYNGEE. With V trimmed by 2 bases and J by 6 bases, 7 bases remained unmatched. This CDR3 spans 16 amino acids. The full variable domain, completed using reference TRBV9 and TRBJ2-3, is DSGVTQTPKHLITATGQRVTLRCSPRSGDLSVYWYQQSLDQGLQFLIQYYNGEERAKGNILERFSAQQFPDLHSELNLSSLELGDSALYFCASSVLAGGPRDTQYFGPGTRLTVL.

This clone turned up a few times. V usage is TRBV30 and J usage is TRBJ1-5; D remains ambiguous. The germline V gene encodes CDR1 GTSNPN and CDR2 SVGIG (reference sequence). CDR3 size: 13 residues. V was shortened by 2 bases and J by 2 bases, with 7 bases between the two germline ends. This chain's CDR3 is CAWSLNGNQPQHF. The CDR3 DNA sequence: TGTGCCTGGAGTCTAAACGGCAATCAGCCCCAGCATTTT.

The chain recombines TRBV7-2 with TRBJ2-7; 11 positions match TRBD2. The length of the CDR3 is 14 residues. V gave up 3 bases and J gave up 4 bases; unmatched junction bases: 2. Germline CDR1 is SGHTA and CDR2 is FQGNSA. CDR3 residues: CASSFSGGVYEQYF. CDR3 nucleotides: TGTGCCAGCAGCTTTAGCGGGGGGGTTTACGAGCAGTACTTC.

The chain uses TRBV27 and TRBJ2-1, with 12 bases fitting TRBD2. The CDR3 is made up of 15 amino acids. Germline values: CDR1 MNHEY, CDR2 SMNVEV (reference sequence). V was clipped by 5 bases and J by 9 bases; unmatched bases: 8. The CDR3 DNA reads TGTGCCAGCAGTCTAACTAGCGGGGGGCGGGGTGAGCAGTTCTTC. Translated, it gives CASSLTSGGRGEQFF.

This clone was seen only a few times. The chain links TRBV6-5 to TRBJ1-6; 12 nucleotides align to TRBD1. Looked up from germline, CDR1 is MNHEY and CDR2 is SVGAGI. J gave up 7 bases and V 6 bases, and 1 base lay outside the gene matches. CDR3 length: 14 residues. The CDR3 sequence: CASRGTGGNSPLHF. Here the CDR3 DNA reads TGTGCCAGCAGGGGGACAGGGGGCAATTCACCCCTCCACTTT.

This clone came up a few times. The chain joins TRBV5-1 to TRBJ2-7, with D possibly TRBD2 on 6 matching bases. V lost 4 bases and J lost 0, with 20 bases in between. The germline gives CDR1 SGHRS, CDR2 YFSETQ. The CDR3 is 17 amino acids. The CDR3: CASSPTPTSGSSYEQYF. CDR3 bases: TGCGCCAGCAGCCCCACCCCGACTAGTGGAAGCTCCTACGAGCAGTACTTC. Full variable domain (outside the CDR3, taken from reference TRBV5-1 and TRBJ2-7): KAGVTQTPRYLIKTRGQQVTLSCSPISGHRSVSWYQQTPGQGLQFLFEYFSETQRNKGNFPGRFSGRQFSNSRSEMNVSTLELGDSALYLCASSPTPTSGSSYEQYFGPGTRLTVT.

This clone has a single count. The chain carries TRBV5-1 and TRBJ2-2, with D unclear. Germline values: CDR1 SGHRS, CDR2 YFSETQ. CDR3 length: 15 amino acids. Trimming removed 4 bases at V and 0 bases at J, with 10 bases between. The CDR3 here is CASSRVSTNTGELFF. In nucleotides, the CDR3 is TGCGCCAGCAGCCGAGTCTCGACGAACACCGGGGAGCTGTTTTTT. The complete variable domain, with remaining parts taken from reference TRBV5-1 and TRBJ2-2, reads KAGVTQTPRYLIKTRGQQVTLSCSPISGHRSVSWYQQTPGQGLQFLFEYFSETQRNKGNFPGRFSGRQFSNSRSEMNVSTLELGDSALYLCASSRVSTNTGELFFGEGSRLTVL.

This clone has more than one count but fewer than ten. One end of the junction is discordant with germline, which a read error may explain. This chain uses TRBV19 with TRBJ1-5, with a tentative D call TRBD1 (5 bases). The CDR3 is 16 residues long. Germline assignment: CDR1 LNHDA and CDR2 SQIVND (reference sequence). This CDR3 reads CASSIGPGESSQPQHF. CDR3 nucleotide sequence: TGTGCCAGTAGTATCGGGCCGGGGGAGAGCAGTCAGCCCCAGCATTTT.

The CDR3 is CASSAPGQGPSTDTQYF. The CDR3 DNA follows: TGTGCCAGCTCAGCTCCGGGACAGGGGCCTAGCACAGATACGCAGTATTTT. This sequence joins TRBV21-1 and TRBJ2-3; TRBD1 is taken as the D call from the table, unchecked against the DNA. TRBV21-1 is annotated as a pseudogene. The CDR3 sequence is 17 residues long.

This chain joins TRBV9 and TRBJ1-2; TRBD1 agrees at 9 bases. Losses at the gene ends were 0 bases for V and 8 bases for J; bases not matched to a gene: 5. This CDR3 is built from 14 residues. Germline CDR1 and CDR2: SGDLS and YYNGEE. The CDR3 sequence: CASSVVTGGGGYTF. CDR3 nucleotides: TGTGCCAGCAGCGTAGTAACAGGGGGCGGGGGCTACACCTTC. The variable domain in full, completed from reference TRBV9 and TRBJ1-2, reads DSGVTQTPKHLITATGQRVTLRCSPRSGDLSVYWYQQSLDQGLQFLIQYYNGEERAKGNILERFSAQQFPDLHSELNLSSLELGDSALYFCASSVVTGGGGYTFGSGTRLTVV.

The table lists this clone with a count of one. DNA of the CDR3: TGTGCCGAGGGGGGGGGCTCTGGAAACACCATATATTTT. Its protein is CAEGGGSGNTIYF. The V and J genes are TRBV6-1 and TRBJ1-3; TRBD1 is a possible D gene (6 bases). CDR3 length: 13 amino acids. Trimming stripped 11 bases from V and 0 bases from J, with 11 bases between. Germline V gene lookup returns CDR1 MNHNS and CDR2 SASEGT.

This clone is a singleton in its sample. The rearrangement uses TRBV30 and TRBJ1-1; D gene unclear. The ends were cut back, 2 bases at V and 1 base at J, with 14 bases in the middle. The CDR3 is 15 residues long. The germline CDR1 and CDR2 sequences are GTSNPN and SVGIG (reference sequence). The CDR3 sequence: CAWSPISTKNTEAFF. The CDR3 DNA is TGTGCCTGGAGTCCAATTTCGACAAAGAACACTGAAGCTTTCTTT.